This T cell receptor (beta chain) originates from a study of neurological immune-mediated disorders. This clonotype was observed a few times. Trimming took off 2 bases at V and 5 bases at J, with 11 bases between the two ends. The CDR3 spans 14 residues. Germline V gives CDR1 ENHRY, CDR2 SYGVKD. The cDNA came from 5'RACE, which used 10-nucleotide random UMIs. Sequencing runs each yielded over 170 million TCR-beta sequences from 15-18 subjects. Via MiXCR, TCRdb re-called the 5' RACE reads, giving one row per CDR3 protein. The table lists roughly 50,000 distinct CDR3 sequences, approximately 12% of them singletons, with around a tenth in the top ten.

The receptor was isolated from a woman aged 55-70 years with HTLV-1-associated myelopathy (HAM/TSP). J is TRBJ2-3 and V is TRBV10-3; tentatively, D is TRBD1 (5 bases). Sequencing used PBMCs. CDR3 protein: CAISEAGMGDTQYF. CDR3 nucleotides: TGTGCCATCAGTGAGGCAGGGATGGGAGATACGCAGTATTTT.